This TCR beta chain was documented in a study of cytomegalovirus exposure and HLA in healthy donors. Germline values: CDR1 LNHDA, CDR2 SQIVND (reference sequence). CDR3 size: 13 residues. Trimming removed 5 bases from V and 4 bases from J, with 9 bases in between. 13 Jbeta primers and 60 Vbeta primers were used for the PCR. TCRdb keeps only in-frame clones here, not all; method: immunoSEQ multiplex PCR. The table lists 100,000 to 150,000 clones, around 78% of them singletons, with 1.9% in the top ten. Healthy people donating bone marrow made up the donors. The chain has TRBV19 and TRBJ2-1; no clear D. What was sequenced was PBMCs. The origin of this receptor is a man aged 45-65 years in good health and CMV-seronegative. CDR3 DNA sequence: TGTGCCAGTAGTCCCGCGGTATACAATGAGCAGTTCTTC. This sequence encodes CASSPAVYNEQFF.